This is a list of T cell receptor beta chains from one sample in a study of vaccination and CD4 T cells after COVID-19. Their antigen targets remain unknown. One entry per CDR3 protein results from TCRdb running MiXCR on the PCR reads. Of roughly 13,000 distinct CDR3 sequences in the sample, 35% to 55% were seen once. Source: CD4+ T cells from blood, cultured in vitro, taken before SARS-CoV-2 vaccination. The receptors come from a human donor who had recovered from COVID-19. Each CDR3 is given with its conserved first and last residue. A D gene is named only where the DNA matches it firmly. Only some rows state a clone size, as once, few, many or a class for expanded clones.

cdr3_aa	cdr3_nt	j_call	cdr3_length	clone_size	v_call	d_call
CASSLVNHEQYF	TGTGCCAGCAGCTTAGTTAACCACGAGCAGTACTTC	TRBJ2-7	12	.	TRBV11-3	.
CASSYSLANTEAFF	TGTGCCAGCAGTTACTCCTTGGCAAACACTGAAGCTTTCTTT	TRBJ1-1	14	.	TRBV6-5	.
CASSLSGLNTEAFF	TGCGCCAGCAGCTTGTCTGGGCTGAACACTGAAGCTTTCTTT	TRBJ1-1	14	.	TRBV5-1	.
CASSLRDGRGAFF	TGTGCCAGCAGTTTGCGGGACGGCAGAGGAGCTTTCTTT	TRBJ1-1	13	once	TRBV12-3/TRBV12-4	.
CAIRLAGVLSGNEQFF	TGTGCCATCAGACTAGCGGGAGTTCTGTCTGGCAATGAGCAGTTCTTC	TRBJ2-1	16	.	TRBV10-3	TRBD2
CASSLGRYTDTQYF	TGTGCCAGCAGCTTGGGGCGTTACACAGATACGCAGTATTTT	TRBJ2-3	14	.	TRBV7-3	.
CSAPSGDTEAFF	TGCAGTGCCCCTTCAGGGGACACTGAAGCTTTCTTT	TRBJ1-1	12	.	TRBV20-1	.
CASSLGAGGNSPLHF	TGTGCCAGCAGCTTAGGGGCAGGGGGAAACTCACCCCTCCACTTT	TRBJ1-6	15	.	TRBV7-2	TRBD1
CASSLRGGGPQNIQYF	TGTGCCAGCAGCTTAAGAGGGGGAGGGCCCCAAAACATTCAGTACTTC	TRBJ2-4	16	.	TRBV7-6	.
CASSSMGRRNTEAFF	TGTGCCAGCAGCTCGATGGGGAGAAGGAACACTGAAGCTTTCTTT	TRBJ1-1	15	.	TRBV11-2	.
CASSIRPNQPQHF	TGTGCCAGTAGTATACGACCTAATCAGCCCCAGCATTTT	TRBJ1-5	13	few	TRBV19	.
CASREKGPTTGYTF	TGTGCCAGCAGGGAGAAGGGACCGACTACTGGCTACACCTTC	TRBJ1-2	14	.	TRBV27	.
CASRGRDRSSNQPQHF	TGTGCCAGCAGGGGACGGGACAGAAGTAGCAATCAGCCCCAGCATTTT	TRBJ1-5	16	.	TRBV6-1	TRBD1
CAISDYKTANYGYTF	TGTGCCATCAGTGATTATAAAACAGCTAACTATGGCTACACCTTC	TRBJ1-2	15	.	TRBV10-3	.
CAISESHSGGYTF	TGTGCCATCAGTGAGTCGCATTCAGGGGGCTACACCTTC	TRBJ1-2	13	few	TRBV10-3	.
CASSPQGQGVYEQYF	TGTGCCAGCAGCCCGCAGGGACAGGGAGTTTACGAGCAGTACTTC	TRBJ2-7	15	.	TRBV7-2	TRBD1
CASSGVRDTEAFF	TGTGCCAGCTCAGGGGTGAGGGACACTGAAGCTTTCTTT	TRBJ1-1	13	.	TRBV7-2	.
CASSIVSGTVYEQYF	TGTGCCAGCAGTATAGTCTCCGGGACAGTATACGAGCAGTACTTC	TRBJ2-7	15	.	TRBV2	TRBD1
CASSPSSGNEGYTF	TGTGCCAGCAGCCCCTCGTCGGGGAATGAGGGCTACACCTTC	TRBJ1-2	14	few	TRBV7-2	.
CASSAGGLQETQYF	TGTGCCAGCAGTGCCGGCGGGCTACAAGAGACCCAGTACTTC	TRBJ2-5	14	.	TRBV6-1	.
CAISNSGSGYGYTF	TGTGCCATCAGTAACAGTGGGAGTGGCTATGGCTACACCTTC	TRBJ1-2	14	once	TRBV10-3	.
CASSLNNPGQRITEAFF	TGCGCCAGCAGCTTAAATAACCCGGGACAGCGGATAACTGAAGCTTTCTTT	TRBJ1-1	17	.	TRBV5-1	TRBD1
CSARDRGGYSNQPQHF	TGCAGTGCTAGAGATCGGGGGGGGTATAGCAATCAGCCCCAGCATTTT	TRBJ1-5	16	.	TRBV20-1	.
CSAEVGGTDTRYF	TGCAGTGCCGAGGTCGGTGGCACAGATACGCGGTATTTT	TRBJ2-3	13	.	TRBV20-1	.
CSAGQGTYEQYF	TGCAGTGCTGGACAGGGCACCTACGAGCAGTACTTC	TRBJ2-7	12	few	TRBV20-1	TRBD1
CASRVDRSSYNEQFF	TGTGCCAGTAGAGTGGACAGGAGCTCCTACAATGAGCAGTTCTTC	TRBJ2-1	15	.	TRBV19	TRBD1
CSASRQGNYGYTF	TGCAGTGCTAGCAGGCAGGGGAACTATGGCTACACCTTC	TRBJ1-2	13	few	TRBV20-1	.
CASSYVYF	TGTGCCAGCAGTTATGTATACTTC	TRBJ2-7	8	.	TRBV6-5	.
CATSRATSNSEQYF	TGTGCCACCAGCAGAGCGACTAGCAATAGCGAGCAGTACTTC	TRBJ2-7	14	.	TRBV15	TRBD2
CASSLVQVGQPQHF	TGTGCCAGCAGCTTAGTACAGGTGGGCCAGCCCCAGCATTTT	TRBJ1-5	14	.	TRBV7-6	.
CASSQDAATLMNTEAFF	TGCGCCAGCAGCCAAGATGCGGCGACTCTCATGAACACTGAAGCTTTCTTT	TRBJ1-1	17	.	TRBV4-1	.
CASSPGTGINSPLHF	TGTGCCAGCAGCCCAGGGACAGGAATTAATTCACCCCTCCACTTT	TRBJ1-6	15	.	TRBV7-2	TRBD1
CASSSRQGSSYNEQFF	TGTGCCAGCAGCTCCCGACAGGGGAGCTCCTACAATGAGCAGTTCTTC	TRBJ2-1	16	.	TRBV7-2	TRBD1
CSAIPTRQGGLSGYTF	TGCAGTGCTATCCCAACCCGACAGGGGGGATTAAGTGGCTACACCTTC	TRBJ1-2	16	.	TRBV20-1	TRBD1
CASSLQGNYGYTF	TGCGCCAGCAGCTTACAGGGTAACTATGGCTACACCTTC	TRBJ1-2	13	once	TRBV5-1	.
CASSYRRGAPFEQYF	TGTGCCAGCAGTTATAGGAGAGGGGCACCCTTCGAGCAGTACTTC	TRBJ2-7	15	.	TRBV27	.
CSVQPFRNLGYGYTF	TGCAGCGTCCAGCCTTTTAGGAACCTGGGCTATGGCTACACCTTC	TRBJ1-2	15	.	TRBV29-1	.
CASSLVSEGYGGQGYTF	TGCGCCAGCAGCTTGGTGTCAGAGGGGTACGGGGGACAAGGCTACACCTTC	TRBJ1-2	17	.	TRBV5-1	.
CASSLVGTAAYNEQFF	TGTGCCAGCAGCTTAGTTGGGACCGCCGCCTACAATGAGCAGTTCTTC	TRBJ2-1	16	.	TRBV7-2	.
CASSSGASGPQETQYF	TGTGCCAGCAGCTCAGGGGCTAGCGGCCCCCAAGAGACCCAGTACTTC	TRBJ2-5	16	.	TRBV7-2	.